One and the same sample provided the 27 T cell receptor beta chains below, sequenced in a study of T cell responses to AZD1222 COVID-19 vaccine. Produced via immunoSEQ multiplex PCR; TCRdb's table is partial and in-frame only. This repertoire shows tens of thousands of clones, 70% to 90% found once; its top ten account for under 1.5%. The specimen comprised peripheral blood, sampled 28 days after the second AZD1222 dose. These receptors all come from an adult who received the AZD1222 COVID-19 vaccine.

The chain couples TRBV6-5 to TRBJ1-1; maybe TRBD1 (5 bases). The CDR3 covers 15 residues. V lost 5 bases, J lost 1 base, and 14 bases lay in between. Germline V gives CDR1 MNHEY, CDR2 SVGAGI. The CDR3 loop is CASSPLEGPNTEAFF. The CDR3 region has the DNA TGTGCCAGCAGTCCGCTTGAGGGGCCGAACACTGAAGCTTTCTTT.

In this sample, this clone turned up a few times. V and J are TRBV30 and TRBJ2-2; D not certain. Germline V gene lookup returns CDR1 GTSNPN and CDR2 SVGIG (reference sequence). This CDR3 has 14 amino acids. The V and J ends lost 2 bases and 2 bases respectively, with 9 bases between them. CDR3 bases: TGTGCCTGGAGTCTCGCGCGAAACACCGGGGAGCTGTTTTTT. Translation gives CAWSLARNTGELFF.

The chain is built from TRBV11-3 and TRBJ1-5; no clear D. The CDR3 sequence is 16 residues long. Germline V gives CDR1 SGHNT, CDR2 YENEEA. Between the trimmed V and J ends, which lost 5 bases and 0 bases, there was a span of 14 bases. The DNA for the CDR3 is TGTGCCAGCAGCCCAAGACCTACTTATAGCAATCAGCCCCAGCATTTT. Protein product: CASSPRPTYSNQPQHF.

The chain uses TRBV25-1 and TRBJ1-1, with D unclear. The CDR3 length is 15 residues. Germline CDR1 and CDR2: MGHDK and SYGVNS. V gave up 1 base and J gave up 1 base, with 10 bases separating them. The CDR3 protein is CASSELGFGNTEAFF. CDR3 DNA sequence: TGTGCCAGCAGTGAATTAGGGTTTGGGAACACTGAAGCTTTCTTT. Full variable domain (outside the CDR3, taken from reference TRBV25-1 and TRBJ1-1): EADIYQTPRYLVIGTGKKITLECSQTMGHDKMYWYQQDPGMELHLIHYSYGVNSTEKGDLSSESTVSRIRTEHFPLTLESARPSHTSQYLCASSELGFGNTEAFFGQGTRLTVV.

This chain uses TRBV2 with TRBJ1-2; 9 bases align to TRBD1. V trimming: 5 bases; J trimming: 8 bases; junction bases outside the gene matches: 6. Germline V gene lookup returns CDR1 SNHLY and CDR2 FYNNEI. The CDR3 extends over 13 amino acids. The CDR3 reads CASSPGQGRGYTF. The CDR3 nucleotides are TGTGCCAGCAGTCCGGGACAGGGTAGAGGCTACACCTTC.

CDR3 in amino acids: CASRPGIPGNQPQHF. In nucleotides, the CDR3 is TGTGCCAGCAGACCCGGGATCCCCGGCAATCAGCCCCAGCATTTT. V gene TRBV6-5 combines with J gene TRBJ1-5; no reliable D call. Germline CDR1 and CDR2: MNHEY and SVGAGI. Trimming took off 6 bases at V and 2 bases at J, with 14 bases between the two ends. The CDR3 is 15 residues long.

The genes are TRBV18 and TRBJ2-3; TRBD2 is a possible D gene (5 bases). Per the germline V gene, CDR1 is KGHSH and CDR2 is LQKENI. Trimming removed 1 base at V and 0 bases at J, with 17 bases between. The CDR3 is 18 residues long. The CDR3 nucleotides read TGTGCCAGCTCACCACGTATAGACTATAGACCTAGCACAGATACGCAGTATTTT. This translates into CASSPRIDYRPSTDTQYF.

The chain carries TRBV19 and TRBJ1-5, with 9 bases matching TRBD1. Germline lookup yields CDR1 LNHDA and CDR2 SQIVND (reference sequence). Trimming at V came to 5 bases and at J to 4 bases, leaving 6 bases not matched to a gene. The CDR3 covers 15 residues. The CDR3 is CASSGGTGTNQPQHF. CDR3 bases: TGTGCCAGTAGTGGGGGGACAGGGACGAATCAGCCCCAGCATTTT.

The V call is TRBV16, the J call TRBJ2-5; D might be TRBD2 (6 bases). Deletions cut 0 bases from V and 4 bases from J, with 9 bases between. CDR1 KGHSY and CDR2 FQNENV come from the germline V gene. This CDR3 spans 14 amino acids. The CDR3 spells CASSQSFGRETQYF. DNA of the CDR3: TGTGCCAGCAGCCAATCTTTCGGGAGAGAGACCCAGTACTTC.

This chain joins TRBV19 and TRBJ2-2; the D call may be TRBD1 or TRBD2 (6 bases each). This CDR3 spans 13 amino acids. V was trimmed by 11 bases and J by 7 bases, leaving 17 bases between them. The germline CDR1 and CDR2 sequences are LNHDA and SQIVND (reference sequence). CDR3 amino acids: CAGRQAGGGELFF. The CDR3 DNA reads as TGTGCCGGCAGACAGGCCGGGGGCGGGGAGCTGTTTTTT.

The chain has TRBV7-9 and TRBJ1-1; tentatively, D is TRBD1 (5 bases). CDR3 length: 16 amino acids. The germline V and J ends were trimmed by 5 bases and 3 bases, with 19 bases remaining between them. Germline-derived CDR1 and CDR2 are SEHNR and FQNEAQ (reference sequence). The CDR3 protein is CASSPPGNSAHTEAFF. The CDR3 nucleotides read TGTGCCAGCAGCCCTCCAGGGAACAGTGCCCACACTGAAGCTTTCTTT. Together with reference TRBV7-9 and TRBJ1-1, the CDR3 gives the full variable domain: DTGVSQNPRHKITKRGQNVTFRCDPISEHNRLYWYRQTLGQGPEFLTYFQNEAQLEKSRLLSDRFSAERPKGSFSTLEIQRTEQGDSAMYLCASSPPGNSAHTEAFFGQGTRLTVV.

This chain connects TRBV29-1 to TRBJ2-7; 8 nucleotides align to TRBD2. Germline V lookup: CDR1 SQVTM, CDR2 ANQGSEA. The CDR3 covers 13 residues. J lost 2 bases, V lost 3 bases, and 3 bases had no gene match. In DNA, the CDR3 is TGCAGCGTTGACGGAGCGGGGGCCTACGAGCAGTACTTC. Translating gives CSVDGAGAYEQYF.

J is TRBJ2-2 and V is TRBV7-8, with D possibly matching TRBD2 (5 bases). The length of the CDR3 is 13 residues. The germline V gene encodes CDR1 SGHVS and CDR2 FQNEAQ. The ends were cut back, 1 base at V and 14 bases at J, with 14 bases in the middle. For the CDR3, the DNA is TGTGCCAGCAGCTTAGGGGCCCTGGGGAGACTGTTTTTT. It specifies CASSLGALGRLFF.

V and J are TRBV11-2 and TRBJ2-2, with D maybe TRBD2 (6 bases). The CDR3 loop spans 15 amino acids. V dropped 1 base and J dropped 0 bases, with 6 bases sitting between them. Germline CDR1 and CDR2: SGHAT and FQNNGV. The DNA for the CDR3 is TGTGCCAGCAGCTTAGGCGGGGCGAACACCGGGGAGCTGTTTTTT. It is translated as CASSLGGANTGELFF.

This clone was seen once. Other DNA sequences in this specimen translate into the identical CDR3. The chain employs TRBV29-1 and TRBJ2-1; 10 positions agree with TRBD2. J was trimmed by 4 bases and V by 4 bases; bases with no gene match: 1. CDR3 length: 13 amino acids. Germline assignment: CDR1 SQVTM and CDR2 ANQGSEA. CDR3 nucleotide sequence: TGCAGCGTTGGACTAGCGGGTTACAATGAGCAGTTCTTC. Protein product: CSVGLAGYNEQFF.

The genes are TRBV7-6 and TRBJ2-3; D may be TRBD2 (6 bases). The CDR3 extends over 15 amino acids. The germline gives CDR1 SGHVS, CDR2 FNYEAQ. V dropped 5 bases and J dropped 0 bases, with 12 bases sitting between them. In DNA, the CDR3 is TGTGCCAGCAGCCGTAGCGGATTTAGCACAGATACGCAGTATTTT. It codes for CASSRSGFSTDTQYF.

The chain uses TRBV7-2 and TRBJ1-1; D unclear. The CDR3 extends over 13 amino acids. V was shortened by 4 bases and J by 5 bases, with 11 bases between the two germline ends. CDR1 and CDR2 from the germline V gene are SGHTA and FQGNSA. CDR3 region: CASSSSYGTEAFF. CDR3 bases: TGTGCCAGCAGCTCAAGCTACGGGACTGAAGCTTTCTTT.

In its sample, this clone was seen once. The CDR3 protein is CASRGGTERYEQYF. CDR3 in DNA: TGTGCCAGCAGAGGTGGGACAGAAAGATACGAGCAGTACTTC. The rearrangement links TRBV6-5 to TRBJ2-7; 7 bases map to TRBD1. The trim removed 6 bases at V and 4 bases at J, leaving 9 bases unmatched. This CDR3 has 14 amino acids. Germline V gives CDR1 MNHEY, CDR2 SVGAGI.

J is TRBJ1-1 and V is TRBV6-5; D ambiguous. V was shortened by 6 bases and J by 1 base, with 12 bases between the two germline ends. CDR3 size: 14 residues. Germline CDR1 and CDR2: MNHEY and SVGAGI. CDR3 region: CASRYRDRNTEAFF. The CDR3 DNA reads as TGTGCCAGCAGATACAGAGATAGGAACACTGAAGCTTTCTTT.

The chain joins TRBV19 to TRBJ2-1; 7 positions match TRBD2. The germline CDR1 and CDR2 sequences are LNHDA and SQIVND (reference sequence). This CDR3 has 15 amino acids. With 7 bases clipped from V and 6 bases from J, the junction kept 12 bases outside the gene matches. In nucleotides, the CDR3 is TGTGCCAGTACCCCGACTAGCCGGGGGGTCAATGAGCAGTTCTTC. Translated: CASTPTSRGVNEQFF. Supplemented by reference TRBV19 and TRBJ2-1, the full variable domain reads DGGITQSPKYLFRKEGQNVTLSCEQNLNHDAMYWYRQDPGQGLRLIYYSQIVNDFQKGDIAEGYSVSREKKESFPLTVTSAQKNPTAFYLCASTPTSRGVNEQFFGPGTRLTVL.

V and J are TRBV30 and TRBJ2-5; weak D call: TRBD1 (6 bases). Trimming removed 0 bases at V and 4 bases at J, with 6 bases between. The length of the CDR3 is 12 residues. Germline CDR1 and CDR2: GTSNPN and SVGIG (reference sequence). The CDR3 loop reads CAWSVQGETQYF. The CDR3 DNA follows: TGTGCCTGGAGTGTACAGGGAGAGACCCAGTACTTC.

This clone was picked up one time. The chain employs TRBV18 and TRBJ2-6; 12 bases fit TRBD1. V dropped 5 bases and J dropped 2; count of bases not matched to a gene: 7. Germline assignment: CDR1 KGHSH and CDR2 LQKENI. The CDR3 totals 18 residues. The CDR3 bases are TGTGCCAGCTCAACCGGGACAGGGGGCTGGGCTGGGGCCAACGTCCTGACTTTC. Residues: CASSTGTGGWAGANVLTF.

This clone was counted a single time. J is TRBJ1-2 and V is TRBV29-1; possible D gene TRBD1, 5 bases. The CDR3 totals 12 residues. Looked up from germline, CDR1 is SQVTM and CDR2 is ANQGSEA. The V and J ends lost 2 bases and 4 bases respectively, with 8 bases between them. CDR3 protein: CSVELGPYGYTF. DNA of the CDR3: TGCAGCGTTGAATTGGGGCCCTATGGCTACACCTTC.

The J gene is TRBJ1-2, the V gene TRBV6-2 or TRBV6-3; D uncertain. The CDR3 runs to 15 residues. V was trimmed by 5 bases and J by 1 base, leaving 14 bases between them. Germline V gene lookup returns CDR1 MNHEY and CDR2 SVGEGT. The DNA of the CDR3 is TGTGCCAGCAGTCTCGCGACGTGGCGTAACTATGGCTACACCTTC. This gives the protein CASSLATWRNYGYTF.

The chain's CDR3 is CASSPLSGYTF. CDR3 DNA sequence: TGTGCCAGCAGTCCCCTGAGCGGCTACACCTTC. The chain has TRBV2 and TRBJ1-2; the D is unclear. There are 11 residues in the CDR3. V shed 5 bases and J shed 8 bases, with 9 bases lying between them. Per germline, CDR1 SNHLY and CDR2 FYNNEI.

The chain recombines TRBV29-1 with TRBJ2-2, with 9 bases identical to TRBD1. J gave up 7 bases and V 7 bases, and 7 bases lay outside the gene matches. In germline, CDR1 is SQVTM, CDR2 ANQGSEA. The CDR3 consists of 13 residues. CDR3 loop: CSGAGQGNGELFF. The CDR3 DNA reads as TGCAGCGGGGCCGGACAGGGGAACGGGGAGCTGTTTTTT.

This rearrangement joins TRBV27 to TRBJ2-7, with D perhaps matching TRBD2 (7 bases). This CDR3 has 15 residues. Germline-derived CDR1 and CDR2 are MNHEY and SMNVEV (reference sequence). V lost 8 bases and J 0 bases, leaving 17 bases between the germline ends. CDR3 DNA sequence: TGTGCCAGCCACCCAGAGGGGGGGGGCTCCTACGAGCAGTACTTC. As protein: CASHPEGGGSYEQYF.